This note documents a single T cell receptor beta chain sequence. Its antigen remains unknown. Preparation of TCR beta libraries was done by quantitative 5'-RACE with molecular barcodes. TCRdb ran MiXCR on the 5' RACE reads and lists one entry per CDR3 protein. The table shows more than 650,000 distinct CDR3 sequences, with 10% to 15% occurring only once. The CDR3 covers 14 residues. The V and J ends lost 3 bases and 9 bases, in that order; junction bases with no gene match: 11. The data were obtained in a study of CD8 T cells in ankylosing spondylitis. The study's findings and limits: A motif in TCR beta, a set of under 10 highly homologous variants, appeared characteristic of ankylosing spondylitis blood. Reportedly, matched ankylosing spondylitis synovial fluid was significantly enriched for disease-linked clones.

Sequencing used blood, either unsorted or a sorted T cell fraction (not recorded which). The rearrangement uses TRBV12-3 or TRBV12-4 and TRBJ2-7; 7 positions match TRBD2. The source of this sequence is a male donor with ankylosing spondylitis. This chain's CDR3 is CASSLGSGRGGQYF. The CDR3 DNA sequence: TGTGCCAGCAGTTTGGGTAGCGGGCGAGGTGGGCAGTACTTC.